This T cell receptor beta chain was recovered during a study of T cell repertoires and leukemia-associated antigens. This clonotype was detected ten times or more. What it binds is unknown. Each CDR3 protein is one row after TCRdb ran MiXCR on the 5' RACE reads. Here the sample spans roughly 12,000 distinct CDR3 sequences, 35% to 45% being singletons. The CDR3 is 13 amino acids. V was clipped by 6 bases and J by 4 bases, with 12 bases between them. Germline assignment: CDR1 KGHSH and CDR2 LQKENI. Sequenced sample: CD3+ T cells sorted from blood and cultured. The chain has TRBV18 and TRBJ1-2; D is ambiguous. The clonotype originates from a female donor in good health. The CDR3 DNA sequence: TGTGCCAGCTCCGGGTTACGGGGCTATGGCTACACCTTC. Translating it yields CASSGLRGYGYTF.